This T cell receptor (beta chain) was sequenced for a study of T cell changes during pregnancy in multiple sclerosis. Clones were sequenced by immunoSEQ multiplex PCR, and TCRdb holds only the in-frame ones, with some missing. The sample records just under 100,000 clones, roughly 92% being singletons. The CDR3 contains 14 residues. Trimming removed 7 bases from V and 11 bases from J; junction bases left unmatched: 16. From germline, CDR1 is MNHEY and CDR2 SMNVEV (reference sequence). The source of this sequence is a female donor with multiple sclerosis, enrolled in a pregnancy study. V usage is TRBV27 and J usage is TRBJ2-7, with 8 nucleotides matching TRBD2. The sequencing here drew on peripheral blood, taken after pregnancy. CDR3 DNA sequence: TGTGCCAGCAAGCGAACTAGCGGCAAGCAGTTGGAGTACTTC. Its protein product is CASKRTSGKQLEYF.